The clone carrying this T cell receptor beta chain appeared a few times. Antigen: not known. Germline lookup yields CDR1 SGHTA and CDR2 FQGNSA. The CDR3 covers 14 residues. V lost 5 bases and J 4 bases, leaving 14 bases between the germline ends. The data stem from a study of T cells after yellow fever vaccination. TCRdb analysed the 5' RACE reads with MiXCR anew, one entry per CDR3 protein. The sample shows about 300,000 distinct CDR3 sequences, 6.8% of them seen only once. The study's findings and limits: Though weaker, the secondary response peaked faster, on day 5 versus 15.

The source was PBMCs, collected around 45 days after the first yellow fever vaccination. This receptor was taken from a man between 18 and 35 years old who received the YFV17D yellow fever vaccine. The chain combines TRBV7-2 with TRBJ1-1, with D possibly TRBD1 on 6 matching bases. CDR3 DNA: TGTGCCAGCAGCCCAGGGGATTTTGGCACTGAAGCTTTCTTT. This gives the protein CASSPGDFGTEAFF.